One and the same sample provided the 10 T cell receptor beta chains below, sequenced in a study of cytomegalovirus exposure and HLA in healthy donors. This PCR relied on a set of 60 Vbeta primers and 13 Jbeta primers. The method was immunoSEQ multiplex PCR; TCRdb's version includes in-frame clones alone and lacks a portion of them. This sample has 85,000 to 90,000 clones; 80% to 90% occur once, and the top ten carry about 2.5%. The sequencing input was PBMCs. Receptors originate from a man aged 18 to 29 in good health and CMV-seronegative.

This chain links TRBV6-1 with TRBJ2-1; 8 nucleotides match TRBD2. The junction had 8 bases not matched to a gene; V was cut back by 1 base and J by 9 bases. CDR3 length equals 15 residues. The germline gives CDR1 MNHNS, CDR2 SASEGT. The CDR3 region is CASSEGLASKGEQFF. Written as DNA, the CDR3 is TGTGCCAGCAGTGAAGGACTAGCGAGTAAGGGTGAGCAGTTCTTC.

This chain joins TRBV2 and TRBJ1-2; 8 bases fit TRBD1. J lost 7 bases, V lost 6 bases, and 7 bases had no gene match. The V gene's germline CDR1 is SNHLY and CDR2 FYNNEI. CDR3 length: 13 amino acids. The CDR3 nucleotides are TGTGCCAGCAGAAGTGGACAGGGTTTTGGCTACACCTTC. Its translation: CASRSGQGFGYTF.

The gene calls are TRBV5-4 and TRBJ2-2; D is unresolved. Germline V gene data show CDR1 as SGHNT and CDR2 as YYREEE (reference sequence). This CDR3 contains 13 residues. Between the trimmed V and J ends, which lost 1 base and 6 bases, there was a span of 7 bases. In DNA form, the CDR3 reads TGTGCCAGCAGCTTGTACTCGGCCGGGGAGCTGTTTTTT. It yields the protein CASSLYSAGELFF.

The V call is TRBV28, the J call TRBJ1-4; D is uncertain. Germline V lookup: CDR1 MDHEN, CDR2 SYDVKM. The CDR3 is made up of 13 amino acids. The V and J ends lost 6 bases and 4 bases respectively, with 9 bases between them. The CDR3 DNA reads TGTGCCAGCAGCCCCAGACATAATGAAAAACTGTTTTTT. This encodes CASSPRHNEKLFF.

This chain uses TRBV6-5 with TRBJ2-7; possible D gene TRBD2, 5 bases. CDR3 size: 14 residues. V was clipped by 7 bases and J by 0 bases, with 13 bases between them. Germline lookup yields CDR1 MNHEY and CDR2 SVGAGI. For the CDR3, the DNA is TGTGCCAGCACCAGGTTTGAGGGCTCCTACGAGCAGTACTTC. Translation gives CASTRFEGSYEQYF.

This clone appeared once. The chain is built from TRBV15 and TRBJ2-1; 7 bases agree with TRBD2. The V gene end was trimmed by 5 bases and the J gene end by 0 bases; junction bases not matched to a gene: 10. This CDR3 has 17 residues. Germline CDR1 is LNHNV and CDR2 is YYDKDF (reference sequence). CDR3 DNA: TGTGCCACCAGCGCCACGGGGGGTGGAGGCTCCTACAATGAGCAGTTCTTC. Protein sequence: CATSATGGGGSYNEQFF.

This rearrangement joins TRBV27 to TRBJ1-1; 7 bases map to TRBD1. The germline V gene has CDR1 MNHEY and CDR2 SMNVEV (reference sequence). This CDR3 has 13 residues. The junction had 1 base not matched to a gene; V was cut back by 1 base and J by 5 bases. The CDR3 loop is CASSLYRGTEAFF. CDR3 DNA: TGTGCCAGCAGTTTATACAGGGGTACTGAAGCTTTCTTT.

The sample holds a few counts of this clone. The chain joins TRBV30 to TRBJ1-5; no clear D. V gave up 1 base and J gave up 6 bases, with 10 bases separating them. The CDR3 consists of 13 residues. Germline V gives CDR1 GTSNPN, CDR2 SVGIG (reference sequence). The DNA of the CDR3 is TGTGCCTGGAGTGAGTACGCGGGTCAGCCCCAGCATTTT. Translated: CAWSEYAGQPQHF.

The chain has TRBV6-5 and TRBJ2-5, with D perhaps TRBD2 (7 bases). Germline V lookup: CDR1 MNHEY, CDR2 SVGAGI. This CDR3 spans 13 amino acids. Trimming shortened V by 7 bases and J by 4 bases, and 13 bases separated the two germline ends. The CDR3 sequence: CASKGRGRETQYF. The CDR3 bases are TGTGCCAGCAAAGGGCGGGGGCGAGAGACCCAGTACTTC.

The CDR3 protein is CASGTSLNNEQFF. Written as DNA, the CDR3 is TGTGCCAGTGGGACTAGCCTAAACAATGAGCAGTTCTTC. This chain joins TRBV2 and TRBJ2-1, with TRBD2 identical over 9 bases. This CDR3 comprises 13 residues. CDR1 and CDR2 from the germline V gene are SNHLY and FYNNEI. V dropped 9 bases and J dropped 5; count of bases not matched to a gene: 5. Based on the CDR3 plus reference TRBV2 and TRBJ2-1, the full variable domain is EPEVTQTPSHQVTQMGQEVILRCVPISNHLYFYWYRQILGQKVEFLVSFYNNEISEKSEIFDDQFSVERPDGSNFTLKIRSTKLEDSAMYFCASGTSLNNEQFFGPGTRLTVL.